These 30 T cell receptor beta chains share one sample of origin, sequenced in a study of OX40 agonist ivuxolimab in advanced cancers. Here immunoSEQ multiplex PCR was the method, and the copy in TCRdb shows in-frame clones only, minus some. The sample includes around 90,000 clones, about 90% of them seen just once. The sequencing used CD4+ or CD8+ T cells sorted from blood, collected in a trial of the OX40 agonist ivuxolimab. These TCRs come from an adult with an advanced solid tumor such as melanoma, head and neck, liver or kidney cancer.

This CDR3 is CSVRGAGVDNEQFF. CDR3 coding DNA: TGCAGCGTCCGAGGAGCGGGAGTAGACAATGAGCAGTTCTTC. V usage is TRBV29-1 and J usage is TRBJ2-1; TRBD2 matches at 8 bases. From germline, CDR1 is SQVTM and CDR2 ANQGSEA. J lost 5 bases, V lost 6 bases, and 9 bases had no gene match. The CDR3 has 14 amino acids.

The chain is built from TRBV19 and TRBJ1-2, with D hard to call. The V gene lost 1 base and the J gene lost 5 bases, with 8 bases spanning the gap. The CDR3 consists of 13 residues. Germline CDR1 reads LNHDA; CDR2 reads SQIVND (reference sequence). The CDR3, as DNA: TGTGCCAGTAGTATAGGGGAAGGGTATGGCTACACCTTC. Its translation: CASSIGEGYGYTF.

The sample holds one count of this clone. This chain links TRBV2 with TRBJ1-2, with a weak D call TRBD1 (6 bases). The CDR3 has 14 amino acids. Trimming cost V 6 bases and J 2 bases, with 13 bases left between them. Per germline, CDR1 SNHLY and CDR2 FYNNEI. In nucleotides, the CDR3 is TGTGCCAGCAGCCTTCACGGACAGAACTATGGCTACACCTTC. Residues: CASSLHGQNYGYTF. The complete variable domain, with remaining parts taken from reference TRBV2 and TRBJ1-2, reads EPEVTQTPSHQVTQMGQEVILRCVPISNHLYFYWYRQILGQKVEFLVSFYNNEISEKSEIFDDQFSVERPDGSNFTLKIRSTKLEDSAMYFCASSLHGQNYGYTFGSGTRLTVV.

V is TRBV11-3 and J is TRBJ2-1; possibly TRBD1 or TRBD2 for D (7 bases each). Germline V gene data show CDR1 as SGHNT and CDR2 as YENEEA. The CDR3 covers 16 residues. Trimming shortened V by 5 bases and J by 7 bases, and 21 bases separated the two germline ends. The chain's CDR3 is CASSPRGGGGTNEQFF. CDR3 in DNA: TGTGCCAGCAGCCCCCGAGGGGGCGGGGGTACAAATGAGCAGTTCTTC.

The J gene is TRBJ1-2, the V gene TRBV27, with a tentative D call TRBD1 (6 bases). With 2 bases removed from V and 3 bases from J, the gap between germline ends came to 19 bases. Germline loops: CDR1 MNHEY, CDR2 SMNVEV (reference sequence). This CDR3 is 17 amino acids long. The CDR3 region is CASSLAPRQVPYYGYTF. The CDR3, as DNA: TGTGCCAGCAGTTTAGCTCCCCGACAGGTCCCGTACTATGGCTACACCTTC.

This chain joins TRBV28 and TRBJ2-7; 12 bases fit TRBD2. V trimming: 6 bases; J trimming: 1 base; junction bases outside the gene matches: 4. There are 15 residues in the CDR3. From germline, CDR1 is MDHEN and CDR2 SYDVKM. The CDR3 bases are TGTGCCAGCAGCCTCGGACTAGCGGGATCCTACGAGCAGTACTTC. It codes for CASSLGLAGSYEQYF.

The chain is built from TRBV6-1 and TRBJ2-3, with D unresolved. The CDR3 contains 14 residues. CDR1 and CDR2 from the germline V gene are MNHNS and SASEGT. V was clipped by 6 bases and J by 0 bases, with 10 bases between them. The CDR3, as DNA: TGTGCCAGCAGCATTGCTTCAAGCACAGATACGCAGTATTTT. This codes for CASSIASSTDTQYF.

The chain is built from TRBV19 and TRBJ2-1; a possible D gene is TRBD1 (5 bases). V lost 3 bases to trimming and J lost 0 bases, with 9 bases between them. Germline lookup yields CDR1 LNHDA and CDR2 SQIVND (reference sequence). This CDR3 is built from 15 residues. The CDR3 is CASSIDRSSYNEQFF. CDR3 DNA: TGTGCCAGTAGTATTGACAGAAGCTCCTACAATGAGCAGTTCTTC.

The chain links TRBV7-6 to TRBJ2-7; no clear D gene. The V end lost 2 bases, the J end lost 6 bases, and 14 bases lay between the germline ends. In germline, CDR1 is SGHVS, CDR2 FNYEAQ. CDR3 length: 14 amino acids. In DNA form, the CDR3 reads TGTGCCAGCAGCTTAAGCCGTGGTTCGTTCGAGCAGTACTTC. Its translation: CASSLSRGSFEQYF.

The chain combines TRBV11-2 with TRBJ2-2, with 8 bases fitting TRBD1. Trimming removed 6 bases from V and 4 bases from J; junction bases left unmatched: 10. The CDR3 is made up of 16 amino acids. Germline V gene lookup returns CDR1 SGHAT and CDR2 FQNNGV. CDR3 DNA: TGTGCCAGCAGTTCCGACAGGGGAACGGGCACCGGGGAGCTGTTTTTT. This sequence encodes CASSSDRGTGTGELFF.

V gene TRBV30 combines with J gene TRBJ2-1, with D perhaps TRBD2 (5 bases). Trimming left V 1 base short and J 6 bases short, with 13 bases between. The CDR3 has 14 amino acids. Germline V CDR1 and CDR2: GTSNPN, SVGIG (reference sequence). CDR3 sequence reads: CAWSASFGGNEQFF. In DNA, the CDR3 is TGTGCCTGGAGTGCTAGCTTTGGAGGCAATGAGCAGTTCTTC.

The rearrangement joins TRBV6-1 to TRBJ2-5; D uncertain. The germline gives CDR1 MNHNS, CDR2 SASEGT. The CDR3 sequence is 15 residues long. V was shortened by 4 bases and J by 2 bases, with 14 bases between the two germline ends. This CDR3 reads CASSAQFGKQETQYF. The CDR3 nucleotides read TGTGCCAGCAGTGCGCAATTTGGGAAACAAGAGACCCAGTACTTC.

The chain uses TRBV29-1 and TRBJ2-5; D remains unclear. There are 14 residues in the CDR3. V lost 0 bases, J lost 4 bases, and 12 bases lay in between. From germline, CDR1 is SQVTM and CDR2 ANQGSEA. CDR3 in amino acids: CSVEDTQQRETQYF. CDR3 nucleotide sequence: TGCAGCGTTGAAGATACACAGCAACGAGAGACCCAGTACTTC.

This clone has a single count. The J gene is TRBJ1-4, the V gene TRBV9; possibly TRBD1 for D (5 bases). Germline V gene sequence: CDR1 SGDLS, CDR2 YYNGEE. V was trimmed by 4 bases and J by 7 bases, leaving 38 bases between them. CDR3 length: 22 amino acids. CDR3 DNA: TGTGCCAGCAGCACGCACCTGGTGTGGACAAGCAATCTAAAGGCGTATGGTGAAAAACTGTTTTTT. Protein sequence: CASSTHLVWTSNLKAYGEKLFF.

The chain couples TRBV5-1 to TRBJ2-7, with 7 bases aligning to TRBD2. V gave up 0 bases and J gave up 4 bases; unmatched junction bases: 4. This CDR3 has 14 amino acids. From germline, CDR1 is SGHRS and CDR2 YFSETQ. The chain's CDR3 is CASSLAGGPYEQYF. CDR3 bases: TGCGCCAGCAGCTTGGCGGGAGGACCTTACGAGCAGTACTTC. Together with reference TRBV5-1 and TRBJ2-7, the CDR3 gives the full variable domain: KAGVTQTPRYLIKTRGQQVTLSCSPISGHRSVSWYQQTPGQGLQFLFEYFSETQRNKGNFPGRFSGRQFSNSRSEMNVSTLELGDSALYLCASSLAGGPYEQYFGPGTRLTVT.

The chain employs TRBV7-9 and TRBJ2-2; D is perhaps TRBD2 (5 bases). The length of the CDR3 is 15 residues. Looked up from germline, CDR1 is SEHNR and CDR2 is FQNEAQ (reference sequence). V shed 4 bases and J shed 4 bases, with 13 bases lying between them. The DNA of the CDR3 is TGTGCCAGCAGCTGGGGAACTAGTGGCACCGGGGAGCTGTTTTTT. Residues: CASSWGTSGTGELFF.

This clone turned up a few times. The CDR3 sequence: CASSSQGRAKNIQYF. Written as DNA, the CDR3 is TGTGCCAGCAGTTCCCAGGGGCGAGCCAAAAACATTCAGTACTTC. The genes are TRBV28 and TRBJ2-4; tentatively, D is TRBD1 (6 bases). The germline V gene has CDR1 MDHEN and CDR2 SYDVKM. CDR3 length: 15 amino acids. Trimming stripped 4 bases from V and 0 bases from J, with 10 bases between.

The CDR3 DNA reads TGCGCCAGCAGGAGGACTACTAGCACAGATACGCAGTATTTT. As protein: CASRRTTSTDTQYF. V gene TRBV5-1 combines with J gene TRBJ2-3; TRBD2 is a possible D gene (6 bases). Between the trimmed V and J ends, which lost 5 bases and 0 bases, there was a span of 10 bases. The CDR3 covers 14 residues. Looked up from germline, CDR1 is SGHRS and CDR2 is YFSETQ.

This chain joins TRBV6-1 and TRBJ1-4, with D perhaps TRBD1 (6 bases). Trimming stripped 1 base from V and 3 bases from J, with 12 bases between. The CDR3 is 16 amino acids. In germline, CDR1 is MNHNS, CDR2 SASEGT. The CDR3 loop reads CASSEGLTGPNEKLFF. The CDR3 region has the DNA TGTGCCAGCAGTGAAGGGCTGACAGGACCTAATGAAAAACTGTTTTTT.

The chain combines TRBV6-1 with TRBJ2-3; tentatively, D is TRBD1 or TRBD2 (5 bases each). CDR3 size: 14 residues. Trimming shortened V by 5 bases and J by 5 bases, and 14 bases separated the two germline ends. The V gene's germline CDR1 is MNHNS and CDR2 SASEGT. CDR3 coding DNA: TGTGCCAGCAGTACCGGGACGGAATTAGATACGCAGTATTTT. It encodes CASSTGTELDTQYF.

The gene calls are TRBV11-3 and TRBJ2-3, with D perhaps matching TRBD2 (5 bases). CDR3 length: 15 residues. The germline V gene has CDR1 SGHNT and CDR2 YENEEA. The V gene lost 1 base and the J gene lost 3 bases, with 11 bases spanning the gap. The CDR3 reads CASSLGGLSTDTQYF. CDR3 nucleotide sequence: TGTGCCAGCAGCTTAGGTGGACTGTCGACAGATACGCAGTATTTT.

J is TRBJ1-2 and V is TRBV29-1; the match to TRBD1 covers 7 bases. CDR3 length equals 11 residues. Germline trimming cut 4 bases from V and 10 bases from J; bases unmatched to any gene: 6. Germline V gives CDR1 SQVTM, CDR2 ANQGSEA. CDR3 coding DNA: TGCAGCGTTGGACAGGGAAGAGACTACACCTTC. Protein: CSVGQGRDYTF. Looking up the rest from reference TRBV29-1 and TRBJ1-2 gives the full variable domain: SAVISQKPSRDICQRGTSLTIQCQVDSQVTMMFWYRQQPGQSLTLIATANQGSEATYESGFVIDKFPISRPNLTFSTLTVSNMSPEDSSIYLCSVGQGRDYTFGSGTRLTVV.

The chain carries TRBV5-1 and TRBJ2-7; 9 positions match TRBD1. V lost 0 bases to trimming and J lost 5 bases; unmatched junction nucleotides: 6. Germline V gene sequence: CDR1 SGHRS, CDR2 YFSETQ. This CDR3 has 15 amino acids. CDR3 region: CASSLASRTGDEQYF. CDR3 in DNA: TGCGCCAGCAGCTTGGCTTCCAGGACAGGGGACGAGCAGTACTTC.

This chain joins TRBV19 and TRBJ2-1; D is ambiguous. V was shortened by 0 bases and J by 0 bases, with 9 bases between the two germline ends. CDR1 and CDR2 (germline): LNHDA, SQIVND (reference sequence). This CDR3 has 16 amino acids. The CDR3 region is CASSIEHLLSYNEQFF. The CDR3 nucleotides read TGTGCCAGTAGTATAGAACACCTTCTCTCCTACAATGAGCAGTTCTTC.

The rearrangement links TRBV7-6 to TRBJ2-7; 12 bases are a match to TRBD1. The CDR3 has 15 residues. J gave up 5 bases and V 5 bases, and 7 bases lay outside the gene matches. Germline V gives CDR1 SGHVS, CDR2 FNYEAQ. CDR3 bases: TGTGCCAGCAGCCCAATGGGACAGGGGGCCCACGAGCAGTACTTC. It is translated as CASSPMGQGAHEQYF.

The V gene is TRBV27, the J gene TRBJ2-3; D is ambiguous. The CDR3 is 12 residues long. Germline V lookup: CDR1 MNHEY, CDR2 SMNVEV (reference sequence). V dropped 5 bases and J dropped 1 base, with 4 bases sitting between them. For the CDR3, the DNA is TGTGCCAGCAGTCCGCGCACAGATACGCAGTATTTT. Its translation: CASSPRTDTQYF.

The J gene is TRBJ2-7, the V gene TRBV6-1, with D unclear. Looked up from germline, CDR1 is MNHNS and CDR2 is SASEGT. With 6 bases removed from V and 2 bases from J, the gap between germline ends came to 11 bases. The CDR3 spans 13 residues. CDR3: CASRGMEPYEQYF. CDR3 bases: TGTGCCAGCAGGGGAATGGAGCCCTACGAGCAGTACTTC.

The chain joins TRBV7-9 to TRBJ2-3; 9 positions agree with TRBD1. This CDR3 comprises 16 residues. Germline CDR1 reads SEHNR; CDR2 reads FQNEAQ (reference sequence). Germline trimming cut 4 bases from V and 0 bases from J; bases unmatched to any gene: 5. CDR3 region: CASSSGQGTSTDTQYF. CDR3 DNA: TGTGCCAGCAGCTCGGGACAGGGCACGAGCACAGATACGCAGTATTTT.

This clone was seen a handful of times. This chain links TRBV11-2 with TRBJ2-5; either TRBD1 or TRBD2 may supply D (5 bases each). Germline-derived CDR1 and CDR2 are SGHAT and FQNNGV. V was clipped by 4 bases and J by 7 bases, with 19 bases between them. The CDR3 extends over 15 amino acids. The CDR3 coding sequence is TGTGCCAGCAGCTCACCCGGGACGAATAAACGGACCCAGTACTTC. Its translation is CASSSPGTNKRTQYF. The full variable domain, with the rest looked up from reference TRBV11-2 and TRBJ2-5, is EAGVAQSPRYKIIEKRQSVAFWCNPISGHATLYWYQQILGQGPKLLIQFQNNGVVDDSQLPKDRFSAERLKGVDSTLKIQPAKLEDSAVYLCASSSPGTNKRTQYFGPGTRLLVL.

The gene calls are TRBV19 and TRBJ2-1; 9 bases match TRBD2. The CDR3 is 15 amino acids. In germline, CDR1 is LNHDA, CDR2 SQIVND (reference sequence). V dropped 3 bases and J dropped 6; count of bases not matched to a gene: 6. CDR3 residues: CASSIQAGGPNEQFF. In nucleotides, the CDR3 is TGTGCCAGTAGTATCCAAGCGGGAGGCCCCAATGAGCAGTTCTTC. Full variable domain (outside the CDR3, taken from reference TRBV19 and TRBJ2-1): DGGITQSPKYLFRKEGQNVTLSCEQNLNHDAMYWYRQDPGQGLRLIYYSQIVNDFQKGDIAEGYSVSREKKESFPLTVTSAQKNPTAFYLCASSIQAGGPNEQFFGPGTRLTVL.